The present T cell receptor beta chain was sequenced within a study of post-analysis software for immune sequencing data. At the level of the study: Progressive-relapsing, secondary progressive and relapsing-remitting multiple sclerosis were among the disease courses included.

The TCR beta cDNA libraries carried unique molecular identifiers. MiXCR, run by TCRdb on the PCR reads, gives a single entry per CDR3 protein. The sample contains 750,000 to 950,000 distinct CDR3 sequences, roughly half of which appear only once. This clonotype showed up just a few times. Its antigen is undetermined. Study-wide results and limits: F-measure co-clustering was strong for batch-matched samples. Among roughly 5 TRBV segments more frequent in patients than controls were TRBV5-6, TRBV5-1 and TRBV20-1.

The V gene lost 0 bases and the J gene lost 7 bases, with 16 bases spanning the gap. The CDR3 is 14 residues long. The germline gives CDR1 SQVTM, CDR2 ANQGSEA. The clonotype was recovered from a girl aged 5 to 17 with multiple sclerosis. The chain uses TRBV29-1 and TRBJ2-7, with D possibly TRBD2 on 5 matching bases. The sample taken for sequencing was blood. The CDR3 here is CSVEDHRVTGEQYF. CDR3 in DNA: TGCAGCGTTGAAGATCATAGGGTTACGGGGGAGCAGTACTTC.